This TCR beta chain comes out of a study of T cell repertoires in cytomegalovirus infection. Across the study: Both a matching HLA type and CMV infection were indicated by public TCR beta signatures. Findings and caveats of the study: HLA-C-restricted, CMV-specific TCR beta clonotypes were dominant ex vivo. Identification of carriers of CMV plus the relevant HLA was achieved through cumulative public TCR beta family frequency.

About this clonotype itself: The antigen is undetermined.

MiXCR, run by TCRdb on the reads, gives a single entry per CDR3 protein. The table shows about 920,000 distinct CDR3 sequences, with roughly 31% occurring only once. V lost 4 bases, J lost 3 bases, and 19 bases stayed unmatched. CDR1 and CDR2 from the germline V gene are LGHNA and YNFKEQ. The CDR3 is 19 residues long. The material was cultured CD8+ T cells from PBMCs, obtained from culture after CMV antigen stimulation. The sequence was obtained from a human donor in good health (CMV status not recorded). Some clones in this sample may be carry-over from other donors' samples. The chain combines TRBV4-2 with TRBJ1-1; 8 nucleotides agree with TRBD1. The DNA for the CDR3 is TGTGCCAGCAGCCGAGAAGGACAGGGAGGGATGCCCGGGGACACTGAAGCTTTCTTT. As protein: CASSREGQGGMPGDTEAFF.